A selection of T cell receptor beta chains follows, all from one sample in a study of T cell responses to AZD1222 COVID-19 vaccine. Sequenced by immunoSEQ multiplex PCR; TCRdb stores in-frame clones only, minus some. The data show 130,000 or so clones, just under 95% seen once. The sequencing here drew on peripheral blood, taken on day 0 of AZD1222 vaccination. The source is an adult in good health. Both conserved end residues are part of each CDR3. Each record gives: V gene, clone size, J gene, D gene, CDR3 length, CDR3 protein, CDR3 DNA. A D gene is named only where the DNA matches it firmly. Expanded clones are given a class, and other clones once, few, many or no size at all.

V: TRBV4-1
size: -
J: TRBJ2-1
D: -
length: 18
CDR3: CASSQFSQKTATYNEQFF
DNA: TGCGCCAGCAGCCAATTCTCTCAGAAGACAGCCACCTACAATGAGCAGTTCTTC

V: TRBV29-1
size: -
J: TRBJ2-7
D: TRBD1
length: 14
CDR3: CSVTGGTFSYEQYF
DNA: TGCAGCGTAACAGGGGGCACTTTTTCCTACGAGCAGTACTTC

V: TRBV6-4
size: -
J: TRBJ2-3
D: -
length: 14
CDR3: CASSRTSSTDTQYF
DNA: TGTGCCAGCAGCCGGACTTCTAGCACAGATACGCAGTATTTT

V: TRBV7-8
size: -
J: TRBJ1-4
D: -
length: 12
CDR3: CATGVEHEKLFF
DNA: TGTGCCACCGGAGTAGAGCATGAAAAACTGTTTTTT

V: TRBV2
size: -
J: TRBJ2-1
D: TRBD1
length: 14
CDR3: CASIRTGMGNEQFF
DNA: TGTGCCAGCATCCGGACAGGGATGGGGAATGAGCAGTTCTTC

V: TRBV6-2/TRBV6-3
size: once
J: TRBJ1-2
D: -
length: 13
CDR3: CASSVRGPEGYTF
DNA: TGTGCCAGCAGCGTACGAGGCCCCGAGGGCTACACCTTC

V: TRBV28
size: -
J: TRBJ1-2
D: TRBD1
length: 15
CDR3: CASRDRGRLWNGYTF
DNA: TGTGCCAGCAGGGACAGGGGGCGCCTTTGGAATGGCTACACCTTC

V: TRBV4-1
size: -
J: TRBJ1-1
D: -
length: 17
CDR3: CASSQDSGRQMNTEAFF
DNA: TGCGCCAGCAGCCAAGATTCGGGACGGCAGATGAACACTGAAGCTTTCTTT

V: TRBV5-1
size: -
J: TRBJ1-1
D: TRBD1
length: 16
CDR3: CASSPRTGQGSTEAFF
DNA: TGCGCCAGCAGTCCTAGGACAGGCCAAGGGAGCACTGAAGCTTTCTTT

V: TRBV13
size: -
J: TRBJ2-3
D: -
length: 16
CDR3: CASSLAWGSSEDTQYF
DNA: TGTGCCAGCAGCCTCGCCTGGGGTTCCTCCGAAGATACGCAGTATTTT

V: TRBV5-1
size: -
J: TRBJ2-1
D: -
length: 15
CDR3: CASSLVGGTYNEQFF
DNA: TGCGCCAGCAGCTTGGTAGGGGGAACCTACAATGAGCAGTTCTTC

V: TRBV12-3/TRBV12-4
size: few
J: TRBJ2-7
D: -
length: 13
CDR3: CASSLYGSYEQYF
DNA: TGTGCCAGCAGTTTATACGGATCCTACGAGCAGTACTTC

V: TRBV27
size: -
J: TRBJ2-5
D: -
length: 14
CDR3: CASSSGQRHAAQYF
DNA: TGTGCCAGCAGTTCAGGACAGAGGCACGCGGCCCAGTACTTC

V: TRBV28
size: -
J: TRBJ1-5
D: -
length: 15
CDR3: CASSPEGGSRGTQHF
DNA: TGTGCCAGCAGCCCCGAGGGAGGGAGCCGGGGGACCCAGCATTTT

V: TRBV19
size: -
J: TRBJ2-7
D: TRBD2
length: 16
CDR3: CASSIVRTSGGNEQYF
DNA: TGTGCCAGTAGTATAGTCCGGACTAGCGGGGGGAACGAGCAGTACTTC

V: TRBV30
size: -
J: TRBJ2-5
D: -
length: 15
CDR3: CAWSVGLVVGETQYF
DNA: TGTGCCTGGAGTGTAGGGCTAGTGGTTGGAGAGACCCAGTACTTC

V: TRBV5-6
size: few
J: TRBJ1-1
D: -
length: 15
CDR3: CASSLDRRGYTEAFF
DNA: TGTGCCAGCAGCTTGGACAGGAGGGGGTACACTGAAGCTTTCTTT

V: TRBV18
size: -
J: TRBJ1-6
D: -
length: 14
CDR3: CASSPLDSNSPLHF
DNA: TGTGCCAGCTCACCACTTGACAGCAATTCACCCCTCCACTTT

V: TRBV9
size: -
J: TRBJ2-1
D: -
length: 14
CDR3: CASSDGLPYNEQFF
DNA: TGTGCCAGCAGCGACGGGCTGCCATACAATGAGCAGTTCTTC

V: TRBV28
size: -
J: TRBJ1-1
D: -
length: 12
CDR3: CASSFERAEAFF
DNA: TGTGCCAGCAGTTTCGAGAGAGCTGAAGCTTTCTTT

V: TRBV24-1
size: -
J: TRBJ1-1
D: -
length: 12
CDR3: CATSEGRTEAFF
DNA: TGTGCCACGTCTGAGGGGCGAACTGAAGCTTTCTTT

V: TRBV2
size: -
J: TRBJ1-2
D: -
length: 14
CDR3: CASSEGDGVYGYTF
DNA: TGTGCCAGCAGTGAAGGGGACGGGGTCTATGGCTACACCTTC

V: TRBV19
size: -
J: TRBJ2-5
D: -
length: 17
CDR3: CASSRAGAAQGGETQYF
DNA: TGTGCCAGTAGCCGGGCGGGGGCGGCCCAGGGGGGAGAGACCCAGTACTTC

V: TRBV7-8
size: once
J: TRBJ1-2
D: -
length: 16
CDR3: CASSFPQGSGPDGYTF
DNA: TGTGCCAGCAGCTTCCCACAGGGCTCAGGTCCCGATGGCTACACCTTC

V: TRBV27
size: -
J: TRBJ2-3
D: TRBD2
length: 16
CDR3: CASSDLAGGRLDTQYF
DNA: TGTGCCAGCAGCGATTTAGCGGGAGGGCGTTTAGATACGCAGTATTTT

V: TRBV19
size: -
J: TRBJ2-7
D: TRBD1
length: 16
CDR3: CASSQIWGQGKYEQYF
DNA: TGTGCCAGTAGTCAAATTTGGGGACAGGGGAAATACGAGCAGTACTTC

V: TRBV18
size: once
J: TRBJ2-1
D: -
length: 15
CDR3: CASSPQGNSYNEQFF
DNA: TGTGCCAGCTCACCACAGGGGAACTCCTACAATGAGCAGTTCTTC

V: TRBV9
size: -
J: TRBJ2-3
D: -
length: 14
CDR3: CASSVNWGTDTQYF
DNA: TGTGCCAGCAGCGTTAATTGGGGCACAGATACGCAGTATTTT

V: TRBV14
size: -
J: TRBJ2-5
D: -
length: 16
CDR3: CASSKEIKGAQETQYF
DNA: TGTGCCAGCAGCAAAGAAATAAAAGGGGCTCAAGAGACCCAGTACTTC

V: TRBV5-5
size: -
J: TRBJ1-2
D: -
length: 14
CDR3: CASSSDRRNYGYTF
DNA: TGTGCCAGCAGTTCCGACAGGCGAAACTATGGCTACACCTTC

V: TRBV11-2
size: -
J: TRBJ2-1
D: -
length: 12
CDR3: CASSMTFDEQFF
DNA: TGTGCCAGCAGCATGACCTTTGACGAGCAGTTCTTC

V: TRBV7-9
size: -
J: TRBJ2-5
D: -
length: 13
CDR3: CASSLSGLETQYF
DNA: TGTGCCAGCAGCTTATCTGGGTTGGAGACCCAGTACTTC

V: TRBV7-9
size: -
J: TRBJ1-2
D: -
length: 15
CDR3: CASSPADRPGYGYTF
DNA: TGTGCCAGCAGCCCTGCTGACAGACCCGGCTATGGCTACACCTTC

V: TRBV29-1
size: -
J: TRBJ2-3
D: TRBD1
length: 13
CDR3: CSVDQGASDTQYF
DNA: TGCAGCGTTGATCAGGGGGCCTCAGATACGCAGTATTTT

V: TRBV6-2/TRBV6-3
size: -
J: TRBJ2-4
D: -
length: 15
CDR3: CASSVTGVGKNIQYF
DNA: TGTGCCAGCAGTGTGACGGGGGTGGGCAAAAACATTCAGTACTTC

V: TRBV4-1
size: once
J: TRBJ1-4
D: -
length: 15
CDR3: CASSQEGSVNEKLFF
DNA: TGCGCCAGCAGCCAAGAAGGCAGCGTAAATGAAAAACTGTTTTTT

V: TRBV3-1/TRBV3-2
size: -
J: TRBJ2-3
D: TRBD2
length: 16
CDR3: CASSQVAGVGTDTQYF
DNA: TGTGCCAGCAGCCAAGTAGCGGGAGTTGGCACAGATACGCAGTATTTT

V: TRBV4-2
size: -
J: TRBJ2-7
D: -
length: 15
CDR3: CASSQVSGRGYEQYF
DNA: TGTGCCAGCAGCCAAGTTTCCGGCAGGGGCTACGAGCAGTACTTC

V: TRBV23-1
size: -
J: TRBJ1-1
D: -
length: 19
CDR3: CASPQPPTSRDLGPTEAFF
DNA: TGCGCCTCGCCACAGCCCCCTACCAGTAGGGACCTAGGTCCCACTGAAGCTTTCTTT

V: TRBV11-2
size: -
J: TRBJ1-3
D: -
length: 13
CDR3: CASSLRSGNTIYF
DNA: TGTGCCAGCAGTCTGCGCTCTGGAAACACCATATATTTT

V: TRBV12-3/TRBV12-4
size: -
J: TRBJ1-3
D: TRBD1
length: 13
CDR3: CAAGTDSGNTIYF
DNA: TGTGCCGCTGGGACAGACTCTGGAAACACCATATATTTT

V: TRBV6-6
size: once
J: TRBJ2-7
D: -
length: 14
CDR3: CASSPIEGIYEQYF
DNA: TGTGCCAGCAGCCCAATAGAGGGAATCTACGAGCAGTACTTC

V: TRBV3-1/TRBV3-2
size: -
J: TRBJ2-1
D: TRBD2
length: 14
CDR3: CASSQQLAGHEQFF
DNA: TGTGCCAGCAGCCAGCAGCTAGCGGGCCATGAGCAGTTCTTC

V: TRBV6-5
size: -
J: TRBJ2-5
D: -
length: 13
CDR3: CASSYTVGETQYF
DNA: TGTGCCAGCAGTTACACCGTGGGGGAGACCCAGTACTTC

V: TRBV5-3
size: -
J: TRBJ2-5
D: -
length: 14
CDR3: CARSWGRDQGTQYF
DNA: TGTGCCAGAAGCTGGGGGCGGGATCAAGGGACCCAGTACTTC

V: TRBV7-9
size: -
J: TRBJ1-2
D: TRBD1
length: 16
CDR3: CASSRTGTGSNYGYTF
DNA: TGTGCCAGCAGCCGAACCGGGACAGGGAGTAACTATGGCTACACCTTC

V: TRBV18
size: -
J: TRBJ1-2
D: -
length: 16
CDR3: CASHYVGRTAGSGYTF
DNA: TGTGCCAGCCACTATGTAGGGAGGACCGCAGGGAGTGGCTACACCTTC

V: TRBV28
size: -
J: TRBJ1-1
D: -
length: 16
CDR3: CATHDQKGPRNTEAFF
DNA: TGTGCCACTCACGATCAGAAGGGACCGCGTAACACTGAAGCTTTCTTT

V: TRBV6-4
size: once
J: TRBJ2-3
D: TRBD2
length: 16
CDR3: CASSDGAGELTDTQYF
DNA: TGTGCCAGCAGTGACGGAGCGGGAGAACTCACAGATACGCAGTATTTT